This T cell receptor (beta chain) was recovered during a study of neurological immune-mediated disorders. General study findings and limits: The multiple sclerosis repertoire cluster had no clinical or MRI feature associated with it. A possible signature was seen in one related-CDR3 cluster, into which phylogenetic grouping placed the repertoires of 18 of 34 multiple sclerosis patients.

Trimming stripped 7 bases from V and 6 bases from J, with 23 bases between. CDR1 is MNHEY, CDR2 SMNVEV, per germline (reference sequence). The CDR3 covers 16 residues. This clonotype was observed at least ten times. What it binds is unknown. In every sequencing run, more than 180 million TCR-beta sequences were generated from 15-18 subjects. TCRdb passed the 5' RACE reads through MiXCR, listing each CDR3 protein once. The data show around 65,000 distinct CDR3 sequences, approximately 5.3% seen once. The chain has TRBV27 and TRBJ2-3, with D perhaps TRBD2 (5 bases). The receptor comes from a human donor with multiple sclerosis. The donor label of this sample is uncertain. Material: PBMCs. Here the CDR3 DNA reads TGTGCCAGCACCTCCTCGTTACGGGGATTCGCGGATACGCAGTATTTT. Translation gives CASTSSLRGFADTQYF.